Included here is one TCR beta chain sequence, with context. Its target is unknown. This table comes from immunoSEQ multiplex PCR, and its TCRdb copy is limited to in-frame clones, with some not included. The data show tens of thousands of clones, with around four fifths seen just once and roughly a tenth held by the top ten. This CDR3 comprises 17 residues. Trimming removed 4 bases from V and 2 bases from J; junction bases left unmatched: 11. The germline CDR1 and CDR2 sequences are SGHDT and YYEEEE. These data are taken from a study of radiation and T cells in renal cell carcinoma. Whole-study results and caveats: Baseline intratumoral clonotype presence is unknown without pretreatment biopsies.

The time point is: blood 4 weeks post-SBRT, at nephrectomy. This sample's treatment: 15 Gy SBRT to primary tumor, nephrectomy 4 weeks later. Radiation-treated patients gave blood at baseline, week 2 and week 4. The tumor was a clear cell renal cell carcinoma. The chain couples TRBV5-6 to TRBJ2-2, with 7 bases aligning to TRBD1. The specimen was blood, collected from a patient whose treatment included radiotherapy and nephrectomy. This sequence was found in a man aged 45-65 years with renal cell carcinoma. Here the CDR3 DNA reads TGTGCCAGCAGCCTCGCCCTGGGACAGTTCAACACCGGGGAGCTGTTTTTT. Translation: CASSLALGQFNTGELFF.